This is a list of T cell receptor beta chains from one sample in a study of T cells in Graves' hyperthyroidism and ophthalmopathy. TCRdb reanalysed the multiplex PCR reads using MiXCR and keeps one entry per CDR3 protein. The sample holds roughly 740,000 distinct CDR3 sequences; roughly 15% are singletons and the top ten take roughly 8%. The sequenced material came from blood. These receptors all stem from a man aged 18 to 29 with Graves' hyperthyroidism. CDR3s include the opening cysteine and the closing phenylalanine or tryptophan. The D gene is left open where the match is weak. Rows give clone size only sometimes, using once, few, many, or a class for an expanded clone.

J gene: TRBJ2-1
V gene: TRBV12-3/TRBV12-4
D gene: TRBD2
clone size: many
CDR3 DNA: TGTGCCAGCAGCCCCTCGAGTAGCGGGAGCTACAATGAGCAGTTCTTC
CDR3 protein: CASSPSSSGSYNEQFF

J gene: TRBJ2-7
V gene: TRBV28
D gene: TRBD1
clone size: many
CDR3 DNA: TGTGCCAGCAGCTTAGGGGGCGGCGAGCAGTACTTC
CDR3 protein: CASSLGGGEQYF

J gene: TRBJ2-7
V gene: TRBV2
D gene: NA
clone size: few
CDR3 DNA: TGTGCCAGCAGCCGTAGGAGGGGCTCCTACGAGCAGTACTTC
CDR3 protein: CASSRRRGSYEQYF

J gene: TRBJ2-5
V gene: TRBV28
D gene: NA
clone size: many
CDR3 DNA: TGTGCCAGCAGCCGAGGGGGGGCCGGTGAGACCCAGTACTTC
CDR3 protein: CASSRGGAGETQYF

J gene: TRBJ2-7
V gene: TRBV7-9
D gene: NA
clone size: many
CDR3 DNA: TGTGCCAGCAGCCCCTCGCGACGGGTCTACGAGCAGTACTTC
CDR3 protein: CASSPSRRVYEQYF

J gene: TRBJ2-2
V gene: TRBV7-3
D gene: NA
clone size: many
CDR3 DNA: TGTGCCAGCAGCCACGACACCGGGGAGCTGTTTTTT
CDR3 protein: CASSHDTGELFF

J gene: TRBJ2-3
V gene: TRBV10-1
D gene: TRBD2
clone size: many
CDR3 DNA: TGCGCCAGCACAGGACTAGCGGGAGGGGCCTCCACGCAGTATTTT
CDR3 protein: CASTGLAGGASTQYF

J gene: TRBJ2-3
V gene: TRBV10-3
D gene: NA
clone size: many
CDR3 DNA: TGTGCCATCAGTGATTTTCCGGGAACAACACCCACAGATACGCAGTATTTT
CDR3 protein: CAISDFPGTTPTDTQYF

J gene: TRBJ2-7
V gene: TRBV11-3
D gene: NA
clone size: many
CDR3 DNA: TGTGCCAGCAGCTTAGAGTCAGGCTACGAGCAGTACTTC
CDR3 protein: CASSLESGYEQYF

J gene: TRBJ1-5
V gene: TRBV20-1
D gene: NA
clone size: NA
CDR3 DNA: TGCAGTGCTTCACGCGGCGGGGGAAATCAGCCCCAGCATTTT
CDR3 protein: CSASRGGGNQPQHF

J gene: TRBJ2-5
V gene: TRBV7-9
D gene: NA
clone size: NA
CDR3 DNA: TGTGCCAGCAGCTTAGTAGCCCCCCGGGAGACCCAGTACTTC
CDR3 protein: CASSLVAPRETQYF

J gene: TRBJ2-1
V gene: TRBV7-3
D gene: TRBD2
clone size: many
CDR3 DNA: TGTGCCAGCAGCTCTCGGACTAGCGGGAGTAATGAGCAGTTCTTC
CDR3 protein: CASSSRTSGSNEQFF

J gene: TRBJ2-1
V gene: TRBV15
D gene: NA
clone size: NA
CDR3 DNA: TGTGCCACCAGCCCAGGCGAGACTGGTGAGCAGTTCTTC
CDR3 protein: CATSPGETGEQFF

J gene: TRBJ1-1
V gene: TRBV6-1
D gene: NA
clone size: many
CDR3 DNA: TGTGCCAGCAGCCGGGACGGTAGCGAAGCTTTCTTT
CDR3 protein: CASSRDGSEAFF

J gene: TRBJ2-3
V gene: TRBV7-2
D gene: TRBD2
clone size: many
CDR3 DNA: TGTGCCAGCAGCCTAACTAGCGGAACTAGCACAGATACGCAGTATTTT
CDR3 protein: CASSLTSGTSTDTQYF

J gene: TRBJ1-1
V gene: TRBV9
D gene: TRBD1
clone size: NA
CDR3 DNA: TGTGCCAGCAGCGCAGACAGGGCGGGCGAAGCTTTCTTT
CDR3 protein: CASSADRAGEAFF

J gene: TRBJ1-3
V gene: TRBV4-2
D gene: NA
clone size: NA
CDR3 DNA: TGTGCCAGCAGCCAAATTTTCTCTGGAAACACCATATATTTT
CDR3 protein: CASSQIFSGNTIYF

J gene: TRBJ2-3
V gene: TRBV19
D gene: NA
clone size: NA
CDR3 DNA: TGTGCCAGTCGCCGTCCGCTAGCGCTTCGTGAGGATACGCAGTATTTT
CDR3 protein: CASRRPLALREDTQYF

J gene: TRBJ2-1
V gene: TRBV2
D gene: TRBD2
clone size: many
CDR3 DNA: TGTGCCAGAAGTAGCGGGCCCTACAATGAGCAGTTCTTC
CDR3 protein: CARSSGPYNEQFF

J gene: TRBJ2-7
V gene: TRBV7-9
D gene: NA
clone size: few
CDR3 DNA: TGTGCCAGCAGCTCCGTCCTTAGCGGTTCCTACGAGCAGTACTTC
CDR3 protein: CASSSVLSGSYEQYF

J gene: TRBJ2-6
V gene: TRBV19
D gene: NA
clone size: NA
CDR3 DNA: TGTGCCAGTAGTACATGGACGGGCCCTGGGGCCAACGTCCTGACTTTC
CDR3 protein: CASSTWTGPGANVLTF

J gene: TRBJ2-1
V gene: TRBV19
D gene: TRBD2
clone size: NA
CDR3 DNA: TGTGCCAGTAGGAGGGGGGTCGGCGGGAGGGGGCTCTACAATGAGCAGTTCTTC
CDR3 protein: CASRRGVGGRGLYNEQFF